These 21 T cell receptor beta chains originate from one sample sequenced in a study of T cells after yellow fever vaccination. MiXCR was run by TCRdb on the 5' RACE reads, yielding one entry per CDR3 protein. The sample consists of a few hundred thousand distinct CDR3 sequences, around 7% of them appearing once. The starting material was PBMCs, obtained roughly seven weeks after the first yellow fever vaccination. These TCRs come from a man aged 18 to 29 who received the YFV17D yellow fever vaccine.

The V call is TRBV19, the J call TRBJ1-1; tentative D call: TRBD1 (5 bases). The CDR3 loop spans 14 amino acids. The V and J ends lost 7 bases and 10 bases respectively, with 22 bases between them. Germline V gene data show CDR1 as LNHDA and CDR2 as SQIVND (reference sequence). The CDR3 sequence: CASIGLGGTPGAFF. In DNA, the CDR3 is TGTGCCAGTATCGGCTTGGGGGGAACGCCGGGAGCTTTCTTT.

This clonotype was seen many times. The rearrangement joins TRBV5-5 to TRBJ1-6; 7 nucleotides align to TRBD1. CDR3 length equals 13 residues. The V gene's germline CDR1 is SGHKS and CDR2 YYEKEE (reference sequence). V gave up 5 bases and J gave up 13 bases; unmatched junction bases: 9. CDR3 DNA: TGTGCCAGCAGATTCCTACAGGGGTGGCCCCTCCACTTT. The encoded protein is CASRFLQGWPLHF.

A few counts support this clonotype. CDR3 sequence: CASSQGWAGGFTDTQYF. In DNA, the CDR3 is TGCGCCAGCAGCCAAGGTTGGGCGGGGGGCTTCACAGATACGCAGTATTTT. The V call is TRBV4-3, the J call TRBJ2-3; 8 bases agree with TRBD2. With 1 base clipped from V and 2 bases from J, the junction kept 8 bases outside the gene matches. The CDR3 is 17 residues long. From germline, CDR1 is LGHNA and CDR2 YSLEER.

This clonotype was found a few times. The chain carries TRBV20-1 and TRBJ1-2, with 7 bases aligning to TRBD1. CDR1 DFQATT and CDR2 SNEGSKA come from the germline V gene (reference sequence). This CDR3 comprises 12 residues. Losses at the gene ends were 2 bases for V and 7 bases for J; bases not matched to a gene: 4. The CDR3 DNA reads as TGCAGTGCTAGATCAGGGGGAGGTGGCTACACCTTC. Amino acids: CSARSGGGGYTF.

The V and J genes are TRBV12-3 or TRBV12-4 and TRBJ2-5; the D is unclear. This CDR3 has 14 residues. V gave up 1 base and J gave up 6 bases, with 12 bases separating them. DNA for the CDR3: TGTGCCAGCAGTTTAGAGTCCCCGCAAAAGACCCAGTACTTC. Protein product: CASSLESPQKTQYF.

The sample holds many counts of this clonotype. The gene calls are TRBV10-3 and TRBJ2-6, with 9 bases that match TRBD1. The CDR3 sequence is 16 residues long. From germline, CDR1 is ENHRY and CDR2 SYGVKD. J gave up 3 bases and V 6 bases, and 6 bases lay outside the gene matches. The CDR3 spells CAISGTGQGGANVLTF. The CDR3 nucleotides are TGTGCCATCAGCGGGACAGGGCAAGGTGGGGCCAACGTCCTGACTTTC.

This chain connects TRBV4-2 to TRBJ2-1, with TRBD2 matching over 9 bases. CDR3 length: 15 residues. Germline-derived CDR1 and CDR2 are LGHNA and YNFKEQ. The V and J ends lost 7 bases and 3 bases, in that order; junction bases with no gene match: 7. The CDR3: CASTSRGGDYNEQFF. As DNA, the CDR3 is TGTGCCAGCACCTCTCGCGGGGGGGACTACAATGAGCAGTTCTTC.

This clonotype was picked up many times. The chain couples TRBV20-1 to TRBJ2-7, with 9 bases fitting TRBD1. CDR1 and CDR2 (germline): DFQATT, SNEGSKA (reference sequence). The V gene end was trimmed by 3 bases and the J gene end by 3 bases; junction bases not matched to a gene: 3. This CDR3 is 13 amino acids long. In DNA, the CDR3 is TGCAGTGCTAGTTGGGACAGGGACTACGAGCAGTACTTC. This translates into CSASWDRDYEQYF.

This chain uses TRBV4-1 with TRBJ1-2; D remains unclear. V lost 1 base and J 8 bases, leaving 17 bases between the germline ends. CDR1 and CDR2 from the germline V gene are MGHRA and YSYEKL. This CDR3 contains 15 residues. The CDR3 protein is CASSQVESGVTGYTF. CDR3 in DNA: TGCGCCAGCAGCCAAGTTGAATCAGGAGTCACGGGCTACACCTTC.

On this clonotype itself: A much larger clone lies a single base off, so this may be a read error. The CDR3 coding sequence is TGTGCCAGCAGCTTAGACAGGATCACTGAAGCTTTCTTT. Protein product: CASSLDRITEAFF. This chain joins TRBV7-9 and TRBJ1-1, with TRBD1 as a possible D gene (5 bases). This CDR3 contains 13 residues. Germline values: CDR1 SEHNR, CDR2 FQNEAQ (reference sequence). V dropped 1 base and J dropped 4 bases, with 7 bases sitting between them.

This clonotype was observed a few times. The rearrangement joins TRBV28 to TRBJ2-5; D remains ambiguous. From germline, CDR1 is MDHEN and CDR2 SYDVKM. This CDR3 comprises 15 residues. Trimming took off 4 bases at V and 5 bases at J, with 17 bases between the two ends. The CDR3 loop reads CASSSGLQPGETQYF. For the CDR3, the DNA is TGTGCCAGCAGTTCGGGTCTCCAGCCGGGCGAGACCCAGTACTTC.

The gene calls are TRBV20-1 and TRBJ2-2; D might be TRBD1 (5 bases). Per germline, CDR1 DFQATT and CDR2 SNEGSKA (reference sequence). This CDR3 has 13 amino acids. The CDR3 nucleotides read TGCAGCCCACAGGAGATAACAACCGGGGAGCTGTTTTTT. It is translated as CSPQEITTGELFF.

V is TRBV6-2 or TRBV6-3 and J is TRBJ1-1; unclear D gene. This CDR3 has 12 amino acids. The V and J ends lost 3 bases and 5 bases respectively, with 7 bases between them. Germline CDR1 reads MNHEY; CDR2 reads SVGEGT. CDR3 sequence reads: CASSYLPTEAFF. CDR3 nucleotide sequence: TGTGCCAGCAGTTATTTGCCTACTGAAGCTTTCTTT.

Only a few counts were recorded for this clonotype. V gene TRBV29-1 combines with J gene TRBJ1-1, with 8 bases matching TRBD1. The length of the CDR3 is 14 residues. Germline CDR1 reads SQVTM; CDR2 reads ANQGSEA. The ends lost 6 bases at V and 3 bases at J; junction bases unmatched: 9. CDR3 nucleotides: TGCAGCGTACGACAGGGGTTTTACGACACTGAAGCTTTCTTT. The encoded protein is CSVRQGFYDTEAFF.

With regard to this clonotype: A much larger clone differs by one base, so this may be a read error. The CDR3 DNA follows: TGTGCCACCAGCCAAGATCCCGGGACTAGCTACGAGCAGTACTTC. Encoded protein: CATSQDPGTSYEQYF. This chain uses TRBV3-1 with TRBJ2-7; 8 bases match TRBD2. The germline gives CDR1 LGHDT, CDR2 YNNKEL (reference sequence). The CDR3 spans 15 residues.

This clonotype was picked up a small number of times. The V gene is TRBV12-3 or TRBV12-4, the J gene TRBJ2-1; the D gene could be TRBD1 or TRBD2 (5 bases each). This CDR3 comprises 12 residues. The germline V and J ends were trimmed by 7 bases and 4 bases, with 8 bases remaining between them. CDR3 sequence: CASMGVYNEQFF. The CDR3 DNA follows: TGTGCCAGCATGGGGGTTTACAATGAGCAGTTCTTC.

The chain is built from TRBV5-1 and TRBJ1-1; TRBD1 might be the D (6 bases). The CDR3 length is 15 residues. V was clipped by 1 base and J by 0 bases, with 10 bases between them. Germline V lookup: CDR1 SGHRS, CDR2 YFSETQ. The CDR3 here is CASSLRGFVNTEAFF. CDR3 sequence (DNA): TGCGCCAGCAGCTTGAGGGGGTTCGTGAACACTGAAGCTTTCTTT.

J is TRBJ1-2 and V is TRBV6-1, with D unclear. Germline-derived CDR1 and CDR2 are MNHNS and SASEGT. The V gene lost 6 bases and the J gene lost 3 bases, with 5 bases spanning the gap. The CDR3 is 11 amino acids. Written as DNA, the CDR3 is TGTGCCAGCAGAGGAGACTATGGCTACACCTTC. Amino acids: CASRGDYGYTF.

Only a few counts were recorded for this clonotype. The chain is built from TRBV12-3 or TRBV12-4 and TRBJ1-1, with D unclear. Trimming took off 1 base at V and 10 bases at J, with 7 bases between the two ends. The CDR3 has 11 residues. The CDR3 DNA reads TGTGCCAGCAGTTTAGGACCTGGAGCTTTCTTT. This encodes CASSLGPGAFF.

The chain uses TRBV29-1 and TRBJ2-3; D assignment may be TRBD1 or TRBD2 (6 bases each). V was trimmed by 6 bases and J by 4 bases, leaving 11 bases between them. Per the germline V gene, CDR1 is SQVTM and CDR2 is ANQGSEA. This CDR3 is built from 12 residues. CDR3 nucleotides: TGCAGCGTGGAGGGGGTAGCAGATACGCAGTATTTT. Residues: CSVEGVADTQYF.

This rearrangement joins TRBV18 to TRBJ2-3; D is perhaps TRBD1 or TRBD2 (6 bases each). V lost 3 bases and J lost 4, with 14 bases in between. CDR1 is KGHSH and CDR2 is LQKENI in the germline V gene. This CDR3 comprises 15 residues. CDR3 DNA: TGTGCCAGCTCACCCATGGGGGGCCGCGCAGATACGCAGTATTTT. Amino acids: CASSPMGGRADTQYF.